This T cell receptor (beta chain) was recorded in a study (dated by TCRdb to about 2022). Broader findings and caveats from the paper: According to the authors, more investigation is needed, including longitudinal sampling and evaluation of a control group.

On this clone itself: The clone's antigen remains unknown. Per-base qualities were not stored, and no clone one base away is much larger.

Survey-level sequencing on the immunoSEQ platform was used to profile TCR beta chain repertoires. The original pipeline was this. Repertoire diversity was measured with the inverse Simpson index, and CDR3 amino acid length spectratypes and V-J pairing frequencies were compared. TCR beta CDR3 sequences were matched against VDJdb to annotate clonotypes specific to SARS-CoV-2, CMV, influenza A and EBV. Not all clones reach the TCRdb copy of this immuneACCESS table, which keeps in-frame sequences only. Checked studies attribute under half of the gap to unresolved V genes and leave the rest unexplained. That table supplies the V and J calls and clone size; D and trimming were determined from the DNA. The sample has nearly 70,000 clones on record, 85% to 95% of them singletons. 4% to 4.5% of the sample is taken by the ten largest. V is clipped by 3 bases and J by 7 bases, and the sequence between their germline boundaries is 18 bases long. The germline V gene gives CDR1 as MGHDK and CDR2 as SYGVNS. The CDR3 goes from the cysteine to the phenylalanine over 15 residues. The kept DNA is CDR3 alone, 45 bases in frame from the first base.

PBMCs were separated from peripheral blood, and TCR beta sequencing was performed on genomic DNA obtained from unsorted PBMCs. The chain joins TRBV25-1 to TRBJ1-2; a tentative D call is TRBD1 (5 bases match). The receptor was isolated from a man aged 40-50 years with rheumatoid arthritis. Sequenced: PBMCs. Here is the DNA: TGTGCCAGCAGTGACATCCCGGGACGGATATCTGGCTACACCTTC. Translated, this gives CASSDIPGRISGYTF.